A selection of T cell receptor beta chains follows, all from one sample in a study of beta chain features in type 1 diabetes. Produced via immunoSEQ multiplex PCR; TCRdb's table is partial and in-frame only. Of under 300,000 clones in the sample, 27% were seen once. Input material: central memory CD4+ T cells from blood. The receptors shown here come from a man aged 30 to 45 in good health. The CDR3 runs from the conserved cysteine through the conserved F or W. Each record gives: clone size, J gene, D gene, V gene, CDR3 protein, CDR3 DNA. A D gene is named only where the DNA matches it firmly. For some rows the clone size is stated as once, few or many, or as a class when expanded; others skip it.

>few|TRBJ2-4|TRBD1|TRBV11-2
CASSFEGATKNIQYF
TGTGCCAGCAGCTTTGAGGGGGCAACAAAAAACATTCAGTACTTC
>NA|TRBJ2-1|TRBD2|TRBV29-1
CSARGLAGAGNEQFF
TGCAGCGCCCGGGGACTAGCGGGAGCAGGCAATGAGCAGTTCTTC
>few|TRBJ1-2|NA|TRBV29-1
CTPEPPPLVGHKDGYTF
TGCACCCCCGAACCACCCCCCCTGGTGGGGCATAAAGATGGCTACACCTTC
>few|TRBJ2-2|NA|TRBV7-9
CVGQDTGELFF
TGTGTAGGGCAGGACACCGGGGAGCTGTTTTTT
>NA|TRBJ2-6|NA|TRBV30
CAWTAGPGANVLTF
TGTGCCTGGACCGCCGGGCCGGGGGCCAACGTCCTGACTTTC
>NA|TRBJ2-7|NA|TRBV6-5
CASSYTRTAVYEQYF
TGTGCCAGCAGTTACACGAGGACAGCCGTATACGAGCAGTACTTC
>few|TRBJ2-7|TRBD1|TRBV6-6
CASSRGTGAPYEQYF
TGTGCCAGCTCCCGAGGGACAGGGGCACCCTACGAGCAGTACTTC
>few|TRBJ2-1|NA|TRBV5-1
CASSLRLGANEQFF
TGCGCCAGCAGCTTAAGACTAGGGGCCAATGAGCAGTTCTTC
>few|TRBJ2-7|TRBD1|TRBV27
CASSIGQGSYEQYF
TGTGCCAGCAGTATCGGACAGGGCTCCTACGAGCAGTACTTC
>NA|TRBJ2-5|TRBD1|TRBV28
CATLQGTRQETQYF
TGTGCCACCTTACAGGGGACGCGCCAAGAGACCCAGTACTTC
>NA|TRBJ2-7|NA|TRBV5-6
CASSRSNKYEQYF
TGTGCCAGCAGCCGAAGCAATAAATACGAGCAGTACTTC
>NA|TRBJ2-3|TRBD2|TRBV9
CASSVESAGDTQYF
TGTGCCAGCAGCGTAGAATCGGCGGGGGACACGCAGTATTTT
>NA|TRBJ1-3|NA|TRBV6-1
CASSESHWTSGNTIYF
TGTGCCAGCAGTGAAAGTCACTGGACCTCTGGAAACACCATATATTTT
>once|TRBJ2-1|NA|TRBV30
CAWSVSGGTLTQFF
TGTGCCTGGAGTGTTTCCGGGGGAACTTTGACGCAGTTCTTC
>NA|TRBJ1-1|NA|TRBV25-1
CASSDPGRMNTEAFF
TGTGCCAGCAGTGACCCGGGACGGATGAACACTGAAGCTTTCTTT
>few|TRBJ2-7|NA|TRBV30
CAWSPEQGSSYF
TGTGCCTGGAGTCCGGAACAGGGTTCGTCGTACTTC
>many|TRBJ2-7|NA|TRBV2
CASSFMVEQYF
TGTGCCAGCAGTTTTATGGTGGAGCAGTACTTC
>NA|TRBJ2-7|TRBD1|TRBV10-3
CAISESTGGEQYF
TGTGCCATCAGTGAGTCGACAGGGGGGGAGCAGTACTTC
>few|TRBJ2-1|TRBD2|TRBV11-2
CASSLELASYNEQFF
TGTGCCAGCAGCTTGGAACTAGCGTCCTACAATGAGCAGTTCTTC
>few|TRBJ2-3|NA|TRBV4-2
CASSQGLVTDTQYF
TGTGCCAGCAGCCAAGGACTAGTCACAGATACGCAGTATTTT
>NA|TRBJ2-7|NA|TRBV18
CASSPAGAGYEQYF
TGTGCCAGCTCACCAGCGGGCGCCGGCTACGAGCAGTACTTC
>few|TRBJ2-1|TRBD2|TRBV5-1
CASSFPTSGSYNEQFF
TGCGCCAGCAGCTTTCCGACTAGCGGATCCTACAATGAGCAGTTCTTC
>few|TRBJ2-5|TRBD2|TRBV29-1
CSSTSRSSGVQETQYF
TGCAGCTCTACCAGCCGGAGTAGCGGGGTCCAAGAGACCCAGTACTTC
>many|TRBJ2-3|TRBD2|TRBV7-2
CASSLGGGAGLTDTQYF
TGTGCCAGCAGCTTAGGCGGGGGGGCCGGCCTCACAGATACGCAGTATTTT
>few|TRBJ2-7|TRBD1|TRBV6-5
CASTYGQGRGEQYF
TGTGCCAGTACCTACGGACAGGGCCGAGGCGAGCAGTACTTC
>NA|TRBJ2-3|TRBD2|TRBV4-1
CASSPYGGGNTDTQYF
TGCGCCAGCAGCCCATACGGCGGGGGGAACACAGATACGCAGTATTTT